The 14 T cell receptor beta chains below come from one sample, sequenced in a study of early T cells in non-severe SARS-CoV-2 infection. Each CDR3 protein is one row after TCRdb ran MiXCR on the 5' RACE reads. The sample holds over 45,000 distinct CDR3 sequences, about 6.4% seen once. Source: whole blood, taken at baseline. The receptors derive from an adult who was a healthcare worker with PCR-confirmed SARS-CoV-2 infection or an uninfected control (not recorded which).

The chain has TRBV4-3 and TRBJ2-2; D is unresolved. This CDR3 region has 16 residues. The V end lost 1 base, the J end lost 3 bases, and 12 bases lay between the germline ends. Germline lookup yields CDR1 LGHNA and CDR2 YSLEER. The CDR3 sequence: CASSQAPPKDTGELFF. As DNA, the CDR3 is TGCGCCAGCAGCCAAGCCCCTCCGAAGGACACCGGGGAGCTGTTTTTT.

The table lists this clonotype with many counts. The rearrangement uses TRBV7-9 and TRBJ2-7; no firm D call. V lost 4 bases, J lost 1 base, and 8 bases lay in between. Germline CDR1 SEHNR, CDR2 FQNEAQ (reference sequence). The CDR3 loop spans 13 amino acids. The CDR3 DNA reads TGTGCCAGCAGCTCCCACGGGTCCTACGAGCAGTACTTC. It translates to CASSSHGSYEQYF. The complete variable domain, with remaining parts taken from reference TRBV7-9 and TRBJ2-7, reads DTGVSQNPRHKITKRGQNVTFRCDPISEHNRLYWYRQTLGQGPEFLTYFQNEAQLEKSRLLSDRFSAERPKGSFSTLEIQRTEQGDSAMYLCASSSHGSYEQYFGPGTRLTVT.

This clonotype was seen more than once but under ten times. The chain employs TRBV10-2 and TRBJ1-3, with 9 bases lining up with TRBD1. V trimming: 6 bases; J trimming: 2 bases; junction bases outside the gene matches: 5. The CDR3 runs 15 residues. Looked up from germline, CDR1 is WSHSY and CDR2 is SAAADI. CDR3 region: CASRKGQGPGNTIYF. The CDR3, as DNA: TGCGCCAGCAGAAAGGGACAGGGTCCTGGAAACACCATATATTTT.

This clonotype was counted ten times or more. This chain uses TRBV5-4 with TRBJ2-4, with 7 bases matching TRBD1. The CDR3 contains 18 residues. V shed 4 bases and J 0 bases; nucleotides not matched to a gene: 13. Germline V CDR1 and CDR2: SGHNT, YYREEE (reference sequence). CDR3 in amino acids: CASSTLDRTSLAKNIQYF. For the CDR3, the DNA is TGTGCCAGCAGCACCCTGGACAGGACGTCTTTAGCCAAAAACATTCAGTACTTC.

This clonotype was observed a handful of times. V and J are TRBV19 and TRBJ2-7; TRBD1 agrees at 8 bases. Trimming at V came to 6 bases and at J to 3 bases, leaving 13 bases not matched to a gene. Germline CDR1 is LNHDA and CDR2 is SQIVND (reference sequence). The CDR3 has 16 amino acids. In DNA, the CDR3 is TGTGCCAGTAGCTCTCATCCCGGGACAGGCTTCTACGAGCAGTACTTC. The encoded protein is CASSSHPGTGFYEQYF.

The sample holds a few counts of this clonotype. The chain couples TRBV7-2 to TRBJ1-2, with a tentative D call TRBD1 (5 bases). The V gene lost 2 bases and the J gene lost 0 bases, with 19 bases spanning the gap. This CDR3 is built from 18 residues. Germline V gives CDR1 SGHTA, CDR2 FQGNSA. CDR3 residues: CASSLRSGVGTANYGYTF. CDR3 nucleotide sequence: TGTGCCAGCAGCTTAAGGTCCGGCGTGGGGACTGCTAACTATGGCTACACCTTC.

The rearrangement joins TRBV7-9 to TRBJ1-1; TRBD1 is a possible D gene (6 bases). Germline CDR1 reads SEHNR; CDR2 reads FQNEAQ (reference sequence). The CDR3 length is 14 residues. The germline V and J ends were trimmed by 2 bases and 7 bases, with 14 bases remaining between them. The CDR3 spells CASSLSRDNFEAFF. DNA for the CDR3: TGTGCCAGCAGCTTATCCAGGGACAACTTTGAAGCTTTCTTT.

V is TRBV3-1 and J is TRBJ2-1; no firm D call. V lost 1 base and J lost 10, with 11 bases in between. CDR3 length equals 13 residues. Germline CDR1 reads LGHDT; CDR2 reads YNNKEL (reference sequence). CDR3 coding DNA: TGTGCCAGCAGCCAAGTCGAACGCGGCGAGCAGTTCTTC. Amino acid sequence: CASSQVERGEQFF.

The rearrangement links TRBV25-1 to TRBJ2-7; no clear D. The CDR3 runs 12 residues. Germline V gene lookup returns CDR1 MGHDK and CDR2 SYGVNS. V dropped 1 base and J dropped 4 bases, with 5 bases sitting between them. CDR3 loop: CASSEWGYEQYF. For the CDR3, the DNA is TGTGCCAGCAGTGAATGGGGTTACGAGCAGTACTTC.

This clonotype showed up just a few times. This sequence joins TRBV10-3 and TRBJ2-1, with 14 bases identical to TRBD2. In germline, CDR1 is ENHRY, CDR2 SYGVKD. This CDR3 has 17 residues. After removal of 3 bases from V and 4 bases from J, the junction contained 5 bases not matched to a gene. CDR3 in amino acids: CAISDGLAGGLYNEQFF. The CDR3 DNA reads as TGTGCCATCAGTGACGGACTAGCGGGGGGCCTGTACAATGAGCAGTTCTTC.

To note about this clonotype: Mismatch with germline at one junction end may stem from a read error. The genes are TRBV20-1 and TRBJ1-2; weak D call: TRBD1 (5 bases). CDR3 size: 13 residues. CDR1 DFQATT and CDR2 SNEGSKA come from the germline V gene (reference sequence). This chain's CDR3 is CSARDRGTYSYTF. DNA of the CDR3: TGCAGTGCTAGAGATCGGGGCACCTATAGCTACACCTTC.

There are a few counts of this clonotype. This sequence joins TRBV20-1 and TRBJ2-5, with no clear D. CDR1 and CDR2 (germline): DFQATT, SNEGSKA (reference sequence). There are 14 residues in the CDR3. With 3 bases removed from V and 5 bases from J, the gap between germline ends came to 16 bases. The CDR3, as DNA: TGCAGTGCTAGCCCCCAGAGAGGATTGGAGACCCAGTACTTC. Protein product: CSASPQRGLETQYF.

At least ten counts were recorded for this clonotype. CDR3: CASSQDFLRANYGYTF. In nucleotides, the CDR3 is TGTGCCAGCAGCCAAGACTTTTTACGAGCTAACTATGGCTACACCTTC. The chain combines TRBV4-2 with TRBJ1-2, with D unresolved. The V gene lost 0 bases and the J gene lost 0 bases, with 11 bases spanning the gap. From germline, CDR1 is LGHNA and CDR2 YNFKEQ. The CDR3 is 16 amino acids.

There are a few counts of this clonotype. The chain uses TRBV7-3 and TRBJ2-6; D ambiguous. Trimming left V 5 bases short and J 2 bases short, with 10 bases between. The CDR3 is made up of 15 amino acids. CDR1 and CDR2 from the germline V gene are SGHTA and FQGTGA. CDR3 DNA sequence: TGTGCCAGCAGCCTTATCCTCCCTGGGGCCAACGTCCTGACTTTC. Its translation is CASSLILPGANVLTF. Full variable domain (rest looked up from reference TRBV7-3 and TRBJ2-6): GAGVSQTPSNKVTEKGKYVELRCDPISGHTALYWYRQSLGQGPEFLIYFQGTGAADDSGLPNDRFFAVRPEGSVSTLKIQRTERGDSAVYLCASSLILPGANVLTFGAGSRLTVL.